This TCR beta chain was obtained from a study of PD-1 blockade in classical Hodgkin lymphoma. With no exception, relapse followed autologous stem cell transplantation in all patients, and brentuximab vedotin exposure varied. Best responses fell into complete response, partial response or progressive disease. Some clones are missing from TCRdb's copy, which holds only in-frame ones; the method was immunoSEQ multiplex PCR. The table has approximately 65,000 clones, around 88% seen once; the top ten hold under 15%. Sequencing used peripheral blood mononuclear cells (PBMCs), obtained at baseline. The clonotype was recovered from a human donor with classical Hodgkin lymphoma.

CDR3 DNA sequence: TGTGCCCGGGGACAGGACTACACTGAAGCTTTCTTT. Amino acids: CARGQDYTEAFF. This chain uses TRBV30 with TRBJ1-1, with 8 bases that match TRBD1. The V gene end was trimmed by 8 bases and the J gene end by 3 bases; junction bases not matched to a gene: 5. This CDR3 contains 12 residues. Looked up from germline, CDR1 is GTSNPN and CDR2 is SVGIG (reference sequence).